In this sample, the clone carrying this TCR beta chain turned up a few times. The TCRbeta library incorporated unique molecular identifiers. TCRdb recomputed calls from the PCR reads with MiXCR, one row per CDR3 protein. The sample has around 410,000 distinct CDR3 sequences; approximately 10% are singletons. The data were obtained in a study of T-cell reconstitution after alpha-beta-depleted transplantation in children. The sequence was obtained from a human donor who donated a stem cell graft to a child with acute myeloid leukemia. The starting material was PBMCs from the stem cell graft donor, obtained from the stem cell graft.

The CDR3 coding sequence is TGCAGTGCTAGAGAGCCGACTAGTAGGGTATCGGATGAGCAGTTCTTC. It codes for CSAREPTSRVSDEQFF. The chain is built from TRBV20-1 and TRBJ2-1, with D maybe TRBD2 (6 bases). Germline lookup yields CDR1 DFQATT and CDR2 SNEGSKA (reference sequence). The CDR3 is 16 residues long. V was clipped by 0 bases and J by 8 bases, with 20 bases between them.